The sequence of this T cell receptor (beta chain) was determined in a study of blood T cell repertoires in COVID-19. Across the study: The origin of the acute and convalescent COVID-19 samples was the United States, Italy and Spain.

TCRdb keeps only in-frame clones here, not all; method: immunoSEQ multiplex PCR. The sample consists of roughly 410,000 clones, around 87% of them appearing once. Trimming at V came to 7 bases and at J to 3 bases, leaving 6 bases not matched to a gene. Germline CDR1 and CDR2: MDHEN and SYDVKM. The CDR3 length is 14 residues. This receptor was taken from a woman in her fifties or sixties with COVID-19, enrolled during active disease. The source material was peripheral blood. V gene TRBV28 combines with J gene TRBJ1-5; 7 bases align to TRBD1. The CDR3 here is CASTVDRVNQPQHF. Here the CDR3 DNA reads TGTGCCAGCACCGTAGACAGGGTCAATCAGCCCCAGCATTTT.